This T cell receptor (beta chain) was found in a study of blood T cells in healthy people across ages. Study observations and caveats: Higher diversity, along with more naive CD4+ cells, distinguished long-lived donors from aged donors. Strong correlation linked observed beta diversity and percent naive T cells.

A second PCR, run for roughly 7 to 12 cycles, used a sample-barcoded 5' primer plus a J-beta primer mix. Every cDNA molecule bore a tag from a template-switch adaptor containing 12 random nucleotides. TCRdb re-derived calls from the 5' RACE reads in MiXCR, one entry per CDR3 protein. The sample holds 1.4 million or so distinct CDR3 sequences, around 40% seen once. The authors isolated at least 6 million PBMCs per sample. This CDR3 comprises 14 residues. This clonotype was observed a few times. Antigen unknown. The rearrangement joins TRBV21-1 to TRBJ2-7; TRBD2, the D gene given by the table, was not confirmed from the DNA. Near its end, the DNA agrees better with TRBJ2-5, so the J call may be wrong. TRBV21-1 represents a pseudogene. This sequence originates from a woman aged 18-29 years in good health. The sample consisted of blood. CDR3 region: CASLLGGRVETQYF. In DNA form, the CDR3 reads TGTGCCAGCCTGTTGGGCGGGAGGGTAGAGACCCAGTACTTC.